This T cell receptor (beta chain) came from a study of monozygotic twins with cystic fibrosis. The study, taken as a whole, reports: Co-twins had the most similar V usage for 13 of 16 pairs, J for 8.

With regard to this clone: The antigen is not known.

The repertoire was sequenced with immunoSEQ multiplex PCR; TCRdb's copy has only in-frame clones and lacks some. The sample consists of 30,000 to 35,000 clones, around 96% of them appearing once. Per germline, CDR1 MNHNS and CDR2 SASEGT. The CDR3 contains 12 residues. Trimming removed 4 bases from V and 3 bases from J, with 6 bases in between. This chain links TRBV6-1 with TRBJ1-1, with D hard to call. The receptor was isolated from a girl aged 2-15 years with cystic fibrosis. Material for sequencing was blood. The CDR3, as DNA: TGTGCCAGCAGTGCATACTACACTGAAGCTTTCTTT. It is translated as CASSAYYTEAFF.